This T cell receptor (beta chain) was sequenced during a study of T cell responses to AZD1222 COVID-19 vaccine. Study-wide results and limits: The repertoires were collected only after the peak T cell response. At 160-218 and 743-854, vaccine-associated CD4 TCRs were dominant, and they spanned spike.

Profiled with immunoSEQ multiplex PCR; TCRdb holds only in-frame clones, not every one. The repertoire includes around 78,000 clones, 80% to 90% of them detected once, and around 24% sits in the top ten. CDR3 size: 15 residues. With V trimmed by 6 bases and J by 4 bases, 9 bases remained unmatched. Germline CDR1 and CDR2: MRHNA and SNTAGT. About this clone itself: The antigen is unknown.

The source of this sequence is an adult in good health. This material consisted of peripheral blood, taken on day 0 of AZD1222 vaccination. This chain connects TRBV6-4 to TRBJ2-3; the match to TRBD1 covers 8 bases. The CDR3 DNA sequence: TGTGCCAGCAGCCTACAGGGGGACGAGGCAGATACGCAGTATTTT. Its translation is CASSLQGDEADTQYF.